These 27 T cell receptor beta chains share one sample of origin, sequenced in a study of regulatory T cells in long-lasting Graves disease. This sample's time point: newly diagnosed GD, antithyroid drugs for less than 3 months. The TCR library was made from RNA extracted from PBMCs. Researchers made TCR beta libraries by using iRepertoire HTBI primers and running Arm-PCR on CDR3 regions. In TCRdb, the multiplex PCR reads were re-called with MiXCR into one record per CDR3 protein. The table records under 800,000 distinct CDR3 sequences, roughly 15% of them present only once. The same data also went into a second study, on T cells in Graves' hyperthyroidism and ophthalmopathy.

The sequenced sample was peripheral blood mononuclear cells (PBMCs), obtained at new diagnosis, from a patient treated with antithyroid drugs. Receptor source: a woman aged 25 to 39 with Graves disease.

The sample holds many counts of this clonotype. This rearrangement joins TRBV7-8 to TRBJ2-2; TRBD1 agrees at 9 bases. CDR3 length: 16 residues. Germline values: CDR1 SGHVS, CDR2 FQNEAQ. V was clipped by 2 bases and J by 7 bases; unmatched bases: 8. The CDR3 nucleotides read TGTGCCAGCAGCTTACAACAGGGGGCGGGCGTCGGGGAGCTGTTTTTT. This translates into CASSLQQGAGVGELFF.

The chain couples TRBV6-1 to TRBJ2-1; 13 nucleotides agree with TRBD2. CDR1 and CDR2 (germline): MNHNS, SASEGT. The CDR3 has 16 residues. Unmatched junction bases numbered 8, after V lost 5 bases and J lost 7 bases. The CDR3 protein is CASSHLTSGRTNEQFF. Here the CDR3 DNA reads TGTGCCAGCAGTCACTTGACTAGCGGGAGGACGAATGAGCAGTTCTTC.

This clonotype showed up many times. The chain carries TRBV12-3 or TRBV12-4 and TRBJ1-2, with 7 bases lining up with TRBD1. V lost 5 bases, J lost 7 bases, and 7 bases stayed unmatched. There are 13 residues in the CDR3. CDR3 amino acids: CASSNRQGVGYTF. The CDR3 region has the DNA TGTGCCAGCAGTAACCGACAGGGTGTTGGCTACACCTTC.

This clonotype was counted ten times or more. The CDR3 DNA sequence: TGCAGTGCTAGAGATCGGGGGGCAGGGGTGGGGTTGGACACTGAAGCTTTCTTT. Translation: CSARDRGAGVGLDTEAFF. This rearrangement joins TRBV20-1 to TRBJ1-1; D is perhaps TRBD1 (6 bases). The CDR3 length is 18 residues. The germline CDR1 and CDR2 sequences are DFQATT and SNEGSKA (reference sequence). Trimming took off 0 bases at V and 3 bases at J, with 23 bases between the two ends.

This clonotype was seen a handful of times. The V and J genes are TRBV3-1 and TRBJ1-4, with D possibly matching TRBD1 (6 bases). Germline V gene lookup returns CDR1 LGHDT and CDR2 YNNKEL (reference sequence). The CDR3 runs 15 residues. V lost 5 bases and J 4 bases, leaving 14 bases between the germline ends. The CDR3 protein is CASSSGGTLNEKLFF. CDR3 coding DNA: TGTGCCAGCAGCAGCGGGGGGACACTTAATGAAAAACTGTTTTTT. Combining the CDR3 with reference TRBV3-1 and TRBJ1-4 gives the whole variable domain DTAVSQTPKYLVTQMGNDKSIKCEQNLGHDTMYWYKQDSKKFLKIMFSYNNKELIINETVPNRFSPKSPDKAHLNLHINSLELGDSAVYFCASSSGGTLNEKLFFGSGTQLSVL.

DNA of the CDR3: TGTGCCAGCAGCCAAGGACTAGCGGGAGTGGATACGCAGTATTTT. Protein product: CASSQGLAGVDTQYF. The chain links TRBV7-2 to TRBJ2-3, with TRBD2 matching over 13 bases. CDR3 size: 15 residues. Unmatched junction bases numbered 5, after V lost 5 bases and J lost 6 bases. The germline CDR1 and CDR2 sequences are SGHTA and FQGNSA.

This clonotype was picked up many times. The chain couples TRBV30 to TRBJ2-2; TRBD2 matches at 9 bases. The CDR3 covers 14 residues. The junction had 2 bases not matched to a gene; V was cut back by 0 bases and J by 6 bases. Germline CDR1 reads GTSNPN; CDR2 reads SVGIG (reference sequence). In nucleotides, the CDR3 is TGTGCCTGGAGTGTCGCTAGCGGGGCCGGGGAGCTGTTTTTT. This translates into CAWSVASGAGELFF.

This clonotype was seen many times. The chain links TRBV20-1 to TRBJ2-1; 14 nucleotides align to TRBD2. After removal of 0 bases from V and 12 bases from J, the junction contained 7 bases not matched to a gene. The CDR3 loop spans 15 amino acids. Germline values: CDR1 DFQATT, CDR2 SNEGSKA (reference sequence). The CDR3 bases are TGCAGTGCTAGAGATATGACTAGCGGGAGGGCCTCGCAGTTCTTC. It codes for CSARDMTSGRASQFF.

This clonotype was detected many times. In DNA form, the CDR3 reads TGTGCCAGCAGTTATGGTACGGTGTTTTCTGGAAACACCATATATTTT. It is translated as CASSYGTVFSGNTIYF. V and J are TRBV28 and TRBJ1-3; D is unclear. This CDR3 region has 16 residues. Germline values: CDR1 MDHEN, CDR2 SYDVKM. V lost 4 bases, J lost 1 base, and 14 bases lay in between.

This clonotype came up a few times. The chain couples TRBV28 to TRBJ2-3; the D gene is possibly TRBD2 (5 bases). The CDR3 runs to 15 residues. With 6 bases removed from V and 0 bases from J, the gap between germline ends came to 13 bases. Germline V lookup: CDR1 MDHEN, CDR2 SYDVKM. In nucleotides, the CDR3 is TGTGCCAGCAGGTCGAGGGTATCGAGCACAGATACGCAGTATTTT. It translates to CASRSRVSSTDTQYF.

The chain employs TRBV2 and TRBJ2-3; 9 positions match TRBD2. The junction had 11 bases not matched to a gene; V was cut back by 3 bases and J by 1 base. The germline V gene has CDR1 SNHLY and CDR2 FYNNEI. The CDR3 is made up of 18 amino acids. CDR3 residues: CASSESGRSLHRTDTQYF. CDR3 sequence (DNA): TGTGCCAGCAGTGAGAGCGGGAGGAGTCTGCACCGCACAGATACGCAGTATTTT.

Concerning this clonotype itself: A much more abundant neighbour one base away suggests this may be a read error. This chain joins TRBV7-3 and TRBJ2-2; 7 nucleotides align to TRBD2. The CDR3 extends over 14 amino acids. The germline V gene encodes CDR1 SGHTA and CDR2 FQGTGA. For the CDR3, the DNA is TGTGCCAGCGGCTTACGCGGGAGAACCGGGGAGCTGTTTTTT. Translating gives CASGLRGRTGELFF.

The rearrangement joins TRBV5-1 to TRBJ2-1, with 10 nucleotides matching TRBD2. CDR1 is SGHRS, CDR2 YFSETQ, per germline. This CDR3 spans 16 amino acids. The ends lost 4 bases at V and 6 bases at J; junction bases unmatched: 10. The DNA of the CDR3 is TGCGCCAGCAGCCACGGCGCCCTAGCGGGAGTCAATGAGCAGTTCTTC. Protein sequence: CASSHGALAGVNEQFF.

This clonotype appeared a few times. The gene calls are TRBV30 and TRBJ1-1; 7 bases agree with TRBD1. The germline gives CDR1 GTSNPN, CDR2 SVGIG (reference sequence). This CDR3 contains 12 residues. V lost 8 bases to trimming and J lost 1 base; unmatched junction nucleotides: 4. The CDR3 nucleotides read TGTGCCCAAGACAGGGAGAACACTGAAGCTTTCTTT. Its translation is CAQDRENTEAFF.

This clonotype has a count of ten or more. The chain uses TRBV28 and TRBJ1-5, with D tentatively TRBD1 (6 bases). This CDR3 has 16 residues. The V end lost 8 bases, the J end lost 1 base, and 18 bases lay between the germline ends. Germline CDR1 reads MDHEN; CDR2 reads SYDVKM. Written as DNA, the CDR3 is TGTGCCAGCTTACCGTTTGGAGGGGGAAGCAATCAGCCCCAGCATTTT. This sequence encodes CASLPFGGGSNQPQHF.

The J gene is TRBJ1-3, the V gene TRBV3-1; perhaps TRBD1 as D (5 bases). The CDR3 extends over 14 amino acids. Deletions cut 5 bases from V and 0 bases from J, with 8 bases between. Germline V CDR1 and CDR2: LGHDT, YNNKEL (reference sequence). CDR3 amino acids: CASSGAYSGNTIYF. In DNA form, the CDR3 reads TGTGCCAGCAGCGGGGCCTACTCTGGAAACACCATATATTTT.

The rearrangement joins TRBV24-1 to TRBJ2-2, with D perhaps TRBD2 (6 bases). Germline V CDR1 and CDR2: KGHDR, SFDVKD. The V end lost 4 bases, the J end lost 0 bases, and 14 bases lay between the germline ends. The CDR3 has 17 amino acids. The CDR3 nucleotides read TGTGCCACCAGTGAGCCGGAGGGTCAGGCGAACACCGGGGAGCTGTTTTTT. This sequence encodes CATSEPEGQANTGELFF.

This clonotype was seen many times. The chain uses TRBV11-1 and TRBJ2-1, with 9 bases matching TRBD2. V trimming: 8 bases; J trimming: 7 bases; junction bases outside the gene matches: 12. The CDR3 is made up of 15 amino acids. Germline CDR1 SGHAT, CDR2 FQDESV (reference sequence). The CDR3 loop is CASGSGSVFRNEQFF. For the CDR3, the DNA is TGTGCCAGCGGTAGCGGGAGTGTATTCCGGAATGAGCAGTTCTTC. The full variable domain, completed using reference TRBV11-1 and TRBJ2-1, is EAEVAQSPRYKITEKSQAVAFWCDPISGHATLYWYRQILGQGPELLVQFQDESVVDDSQLPKDRFSAERLKGVDSTLKIQPAELGDSAMYLCASGSGSVFRNEQFFGPGTRLTVL.

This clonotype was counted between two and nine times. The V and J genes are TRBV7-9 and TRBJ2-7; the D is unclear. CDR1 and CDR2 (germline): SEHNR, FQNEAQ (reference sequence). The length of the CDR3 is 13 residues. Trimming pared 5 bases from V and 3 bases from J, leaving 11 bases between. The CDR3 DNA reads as TGTGCCAGCAGCGTAACGGGCAGCTACGAGCAGTACTTC. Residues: CASSVTGSYEQYF.

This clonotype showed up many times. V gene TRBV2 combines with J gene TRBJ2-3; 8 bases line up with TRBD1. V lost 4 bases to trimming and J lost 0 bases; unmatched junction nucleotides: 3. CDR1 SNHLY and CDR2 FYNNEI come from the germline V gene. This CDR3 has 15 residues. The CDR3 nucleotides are TGTGCCAGCAGTGGGACAGGGCGAAGCACAGATACGCAGTATTTT. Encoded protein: CASSGTGRSTDTQYF.

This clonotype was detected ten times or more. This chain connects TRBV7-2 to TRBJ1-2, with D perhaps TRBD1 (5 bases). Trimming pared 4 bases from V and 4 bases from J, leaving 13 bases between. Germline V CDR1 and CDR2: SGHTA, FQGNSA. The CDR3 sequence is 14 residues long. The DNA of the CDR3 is TGTGCCAGCAGCTCCTCCGGGGGGAGCTATGGCTACACCTTC. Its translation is CASSSSGGSYGYTF.

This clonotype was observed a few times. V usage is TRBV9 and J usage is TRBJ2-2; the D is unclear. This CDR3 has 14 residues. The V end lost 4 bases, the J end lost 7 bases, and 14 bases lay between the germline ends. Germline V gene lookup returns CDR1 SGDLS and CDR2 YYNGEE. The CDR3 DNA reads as TGTGCCAGCAGCCCCCGTCCCCCCGGCGGGGAGCTGTTTTTT. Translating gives CASSPRPPGGELFF.

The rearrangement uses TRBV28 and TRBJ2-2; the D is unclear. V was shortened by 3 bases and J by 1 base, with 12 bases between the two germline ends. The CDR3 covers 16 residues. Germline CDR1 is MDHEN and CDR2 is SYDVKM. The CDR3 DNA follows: TGTGCCAGCAGTTTTCTAGTGTTCAAGAACACCGGGGAGCTGTTTTTT. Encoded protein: CASSFLVFKNTGELFF.

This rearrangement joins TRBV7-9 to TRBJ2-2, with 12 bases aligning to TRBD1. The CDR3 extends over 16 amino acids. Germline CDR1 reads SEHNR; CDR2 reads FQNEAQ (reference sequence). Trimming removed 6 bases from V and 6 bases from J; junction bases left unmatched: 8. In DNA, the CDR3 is TGTGCCAGCAGTCCCACCGGGACAGGGGGCGCCGGGGAGCTGTTTTTT. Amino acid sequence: CASSPTGTGGAGELFF.

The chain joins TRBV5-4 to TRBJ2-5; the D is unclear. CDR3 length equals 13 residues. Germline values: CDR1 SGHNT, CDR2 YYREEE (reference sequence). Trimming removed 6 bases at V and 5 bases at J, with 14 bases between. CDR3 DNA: TGTGCCAGCACCGAATACACAACCGAGACCCAGTACTTC. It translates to CASTEYTTETQYF.

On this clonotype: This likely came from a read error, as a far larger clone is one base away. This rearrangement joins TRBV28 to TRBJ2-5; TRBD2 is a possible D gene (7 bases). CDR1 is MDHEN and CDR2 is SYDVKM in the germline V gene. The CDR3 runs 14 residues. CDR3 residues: CASSFGGRGETQHF. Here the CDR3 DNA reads TGTGCCAGCAGTTTCGGAGGGAGGGGGGAGACCCAGCACTTC.

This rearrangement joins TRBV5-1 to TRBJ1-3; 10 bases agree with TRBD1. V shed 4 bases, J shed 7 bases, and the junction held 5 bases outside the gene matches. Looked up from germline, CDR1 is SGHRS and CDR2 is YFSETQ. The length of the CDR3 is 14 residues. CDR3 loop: CASSPTGGSNTIYF. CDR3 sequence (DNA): TGCGCCAGCAGCCCGACAGGGGGCTCGAACACCATATATTTT.